Below, 20 T cell receptor beta chains from the same sample are listed, as sequenced in a study of CD8 T cells in Susac syndrome. A quantity of roughly 0.5 to 1 ug RNA underwent reverse transcription using random hexamers. TCRdb redid the calling of the immunoSEQ multiplex PCR reads with MiXCR, one entry per CDR3 protein. The sample has some 120,000 distinct CDR3 sequences; 90% to 95% are singletons. Sequenced: CD8+ T cells from PBMCs. The source of these receptors is a human donor with Susac syndrome.

The chain has TRBV3-1 and TRBJ2-7, with TRBD1 as a possible D gene (5 bases). This CDR3 contains 13 residues. CDR1 and CDR2 (germline): LGHDT, YNNKEL (reference sequence). Trimming took 1 base from V and 3 from J, leaving 7 bases between them. This CDR3 is CASSQGQIYEQYF. Here the CDR3 DNA reads TGTGCCAGCAGCCAAGGACAGATCTACGAGCAGTACTTC.

The CDR3 sequence is CASSPTVYEAFF. DNA of the CDR3: TGTGCCAGCAGTCCCACAGTATATGAAGCTTTCTTT. The V call is TRBV2, the J call TRBJ1-1; D is unresolved. Germline loops: CDR1 SNHLY, CDR2 FYNNEI. CDR3 length: 12 amino acids. V was cut by 5 bases and J by 7 bases, with 11 bases left in between. Full variable domain (rest looked up from reference TRBV2 and TRBJ1-1): EPEVTQTPSHQVTQMGQEVILRCVPISNHLYFYWYRQILGQKVEFLVSFYNNEISEKSEIFDDQFSVERPDGSNFTLKIRSTKLEDSAMYFCASSPTVYEAFFGQGTRLTVV.

The chain recombines TRBV6-2 or TRBV6-3 with TRBJ2-7, with 8 nucleotides matching TRBD1. The length of the CDR3 is 15 residues. J gave up 2 bases and V 4 bases, and 7 bases lay outside the gene matches. The germline gives CDR1 MNHEY, CDR2 SVGEGT. The CDR3, as DNA: TGTGCCAGCAGTTTTGAGACGACAGGGGCCTACGAGCAGTACTTC. It specifies CASSFETTGAYEQYF.

The chain is built from TRBV9 and TRBJ2-1, with 11 nucleotides matching TRBD2. Per germline, CDR1 SGDLS and CDR2 YYNGEE. This CDR3 is built from 15 residues. V trimming: 3 bases; J trimming: 6 bases; junction bases outside the gene matches: 5. Here the CDR3 reads CASSATSGRTNEQFF. The CDR3 nucleotides are TGTGCCAGCAGCGCTACTAGCGGGAGAACCAATGAGCAGTTCTTC.

This chain joins TRBV2 and TRBJ2-7, with D perhaps TRBD1 or TRBD2 (6 bases each). The CDR3 consists of 13 residues. V lost 3 bases and J lost 5, with 11 bases in between. Germline CDR1 is SNHLY and CDR2 is FYNNEI. CDR3 sequence (DNA): TGTGCCAGCAGTGACTTAGGGGGGAACGAGCAGTACTTC. Its protein product is CASSDLGGNEQYF.

The gene calls are TRBV28 and TRBJ2-3; possible D gene TRBD2, 6 bases. Trimming removed 2 bases at V and 6 bases at J, with 9 bases between. Per the germline V gene, CDR1 is MDHEN and CDR2 is SYDVKM. The CDR3 runs 13 residues. The CDR3 nucleotides are TGTGCCAGCAGTTTAAGACTAGTGGATACGCAGTATTTT. Translation: CASSLRLVDTQYF.

The V call is TRBV5-1, the J call TRBJ2-3; D unresolved. The CDR3 is 14 amino acids. Germline CDR1 reads SGHRS; CDR2 reads YFSETQ. Trimming left V 3 bases short and J 2 bases short, with 10 bases between. CDR3 coding DNA: TGCGCCAGCAGCTCAGACACTTACACAGATACGCAGTATTTT. Translating gives CASSSDTYTDTQYF.

The chain is built from TRBV5-6 and TRBJ1-2, with TRBD1 as a possible D gene (6 bases). The CDR3 consists of 17 residues. Trimming took off 0 bases at V and 0 bases at J, with 15 bases between the two ends. Germline CDR1 is SGHDT and CDR2 is YYEEEE. CDR3 in DNA: TGTGCCAGCAGCTTGGGCCTCGCGGACAGCCCTAACTATGGCTACACCTTC. This codes for CASSLGLADSPNYGYTF.

This clonotype was recorded once. The chain uses TRBV20-1 and TRBJ2-3, with 10 bases lining up with TRBD2. The V segment lost 0 bases and the J segment 6 bases; nucleotides outside the gene matches: 9. CDR3 length: 16 residues. Germline V gives CDR1 DFQATT, CDR2 SNEGSKA (reference sequence). The CDR3 DNA follows: TGCAGTGCTAGAGATGCCCTAGCGGGAGAATCGGATACGCAGTATTTT. Encoded protein: CSARDALAGESDTQYF.

V is TRBV29-1 and J is TRBJ2-3; D not certain. The CDR3 has 11 residues. Germline V gene sequence: CDR1 SQVTM, CDR2 ANQGSEA. Between the trimmed V and J ends, which lost 8 bases and 1 base, there was a span of 7 bases. This chain's CDR3 is CSTWGTDTQYF. The CDR3 nucleotides are TGCAGCACTTGGGGCACAGATACGCAGTATTTT.

CDR3 protein: CASSPDRGLYYEQYF. CDR3 DNA sequence: TGCGCCAGCAGCCCAGACAGGGGCCTCTACTACGAGCAGTACTTC. J is TRBJ2-7 and V is TRBV4-1; 8 bases fit TRBD1. Germline loops: CDR1 MGHRA, CDR2 YSYEKL. The CDR3 runs 15 residues. V shed 4 bases, J shed 3 bases, and the junction held 8 bases outside the gene matches.

The rearrangement joins TRBV6-6 to TRBJ2-1; 7 bases line up with TRBD2. V shed 8 bases, J shed 5 bases, and the junction held 6 bases outside the gene matches. Germline V CDR1 and CDR2: MNHNY, SVGAGI (reference sequence). The CDR3 totals 13 residues. CDR3 residues: CASCSGTDNEQFF. CDR3 DNA: TGTGCCAGCTGCAGCGGGACGGACAATGAGCAGTTCTTC.

This chain joins TRBV19 and TRBJ1-2; a weak D match, TRBD1 (6 bases). Trimming removed 5 bases from V and 3 bases from J, with 10 bases in between. The CDR3 is 13 residues long. Germline CDR1 is LNHDA and CDR2 is SQIVND (reference sequence). In DNA, the CDR3 is TGTGCCAGTAGTGTCAACAGGGACTATGGCTACACCTTC. Encoded protein: CASSVNRDYGYTF.

The V gene is TRBV9, the J gene TRBJ2-3; 7 bases fit TRBD1. J was trimmed by 3 bases and V by 4 bases; bases with no gene match: 5. Germline assignment: CDR1 SGDLS and CDR2 YYNGEE. The CDR3 runs to 14 residues. CDR3 sequence (DNA): TGTGCCAGCAGCCAGACAGGGTCGACAGATACGCAGTATTTT. Encoded protein: CASSQTGSTDTQYF.

The CDR3 region is CASSMGLAGGLEQYF. The CDR3 nucleotides read TGCGCCAGCAGCATGGGACTAGCGGGAGGGCTCGAGCAGTACTTC. The chain is built from TRBV5-1 and TRBJ2-7; TRBD2 matches 16 bases. The junction had 4 bases not matched to a gene; V was cut back by 4 bases and J by 6 bases. CDR1 and CDR2 from the germline V gene are SGHRS and YFSETQ. The CDR3 extends over 15 amino acids.

The chain recombines TRBV27 with TRBJ2-1; perhaps D is TRBD1 or TRBD2 (6 bases each). Trimming removed 5 bases at V and 8 bases at J, with 19 bases between. Germline lookup yields CDR1 MNHEY and CDR2 SMNVEV (reference sequence). This CDR3 spans 15 amino acids. The CDR3 protein is CASSPQTRGMDEQFF. CDR3 coding DNA: TGTGCCAGCAGTCCGCAGACTAGGGGGATGGATGAGCAGTTCTTC.

The table lists this clonotype with a count of one. This chain links TRBV11-2 with TRBJ1-1, with D tentatively TRBD1 (5 bases). There are 12 residues in the CDR3. Trimming cost V 5 bases and J 5 bases, with 9 bases left between them. Germline V CDR1 and CDR2: SGHAT, FQNNGV. The CDR3 DNA follows: TGTGCCAGCAGCGGGGCGTGGACTGAAGCTTTCTTT. Amino acids: CASSGAWTEAFF.

The chain uses TRBV27 and TRBJ2-5, with 14 bases matching TRBD2. The CDR3 runs to 16 residues. The J segment lost 7 bases and the V segment lost 6 bases, leaving 10 bases of the junction unmatched. The germline V gene encodes CDR1 MNHEY and CDR2 SMNVEV (reference sequence). The CDR3 sequence is CASSQTLTSGGATQYF. The CDR3 DNA follows: TGTGCCAGCAGCCAAACCCTGACTAGCGGGGGGGCGACCCAGTACTTC.

This chain joins TRBV5-4 and TRBJ1-1; no definite D call. Germline V gives CDR1 SGHNT, CDR2 YYREEE (reference sequence). This CDR3 spans 13 amino acids. Trimming removed 2 bases at V and 3 bases at J, with 8 bases between. The DNA for the CDR3 is TGTGCCAGCAGCTTAGGGCAGTACACTGAAGCTTTCTTT. It yields the protein CASSLGQYTEAFF.

The count of this clonotype is one. The V and J genes are TRBV7-2 and TRBJ2-3; D tentatively fits TRBD1 or TRBD2 (5 bases each). Deletions cut 5 bases from V and 4 bases from J, with 13 bases between. The CDR3 extends over 14 amino acids. Per the germline V gene, CDR1 is SGHTA and CDR2 is FQGNSA. The CDR3 here is CASSLRRDADTQYF. In DNA, the CDR3 is TGTGCCAGCAGCCTCCGCAGGGACGCAGATACGCAGTATTTT.